The 13 T cell receptor beta chains in this list originate from one sample, sequenced in a study of blood T cells in healthy people across ages. Together with a sample-barcoded 5' primer, a J-beta primer mix was included in a second PCR lasting about 6 to 11 cycles. TCRdb used MiXCR to reprocess the 5' RACE reads, holding one entry per CDR3 protein. Here the sample spans hundreds of thousands of distinct CDR3 sequences, roughly three fifths being singletons. Material for sequencing was blood. These TCRs come from a man in his forties or fifties in good health.

CDR3 DNA: TGCGCCAGCACCCTGGGTCCCACCAGCCCCCAAGAGACCCAGTACTTC. Protein product: CASTLGPTSPQETQYF. The V call is TRBV5-1, the J call TRBJ2-5, with D hard to call. The CDR3 runs to 16 residues. In germline, CDR1 is SGHRS, CDR2 YFSETQ. Trimming pared 6 bases from V and 1 base from J, leaving 19 bases between.

As concerns this clonotype: Germline and junction disagree at one end, which may indicate a read error. The genes are TRBV11-2 and TRBJ2-3, with 8 bases lining up with TRBD2. The V gene's germline CDR1 is SGHAT and CDR2 FQNNGV. The CDR3 extends over 15 amino acids. The CDR3 region has the DNA TGTGCCAGCAGCTTAATGGCGGGAGGCACATATACGCAGTATTTT. This sequence encodes CASSLMAGGTYTQYF.

The gene calls are TRBV9 and TRBJ2-3, with D tentatively TRBD2 (6 bases). Germline CDR1 is SGDLS and CDR2 is YYNGEE. The CDR3 sequence is 16 residues long. Trimming cost V 0 bases and J 0 bases, with 11 bases left between them. The CDR3 nucleotides read TGTGCCAGCAGCGTAGAGCTAGCGACTAGCACAGATACGCAGTATTTT. Its translation is CASSVELATSTDTQYF.

The V and J genes are TRBV19 and TRBJ1-6; unclear D gene. The V gene lost 5 bases and the J gene lost 9 bases, with 20 bases spanning the gap. The V gene's germline CDR1 is LNHDA and CDR2 SQIVND (reference sequence). This CDR3 comprises 16 residues. The CDR3 DNA reads as TGTGCCAGTAGTTCGGAAGAGGCCCTTCGTAGTTCACCCCTCCACTTT. Protein: CASSSEEALRSSPLHF.

This chain connects TRBV20-1 to TRBJ2-7; 11 positions match TRBD1. The CDR3 runs 12 residues. Germline CDR1 reads DFQATT; CDR2 reads SNEGSKA (reference sequence). V lost 8 bases to trimming and J lost 6 bases; unmatched junction nucleotides: 6. In DNA, the CDR3 is TGCAGTTCCGGGACAGGGGGAATCGAGCAGTACTTC. Its protein product is CSSGTGGIEQYF.

V and J are TRBV5-1 and TRBJ1-1; TRBD1 might be the D (5 bases). Trimming cost V 4 bases and J 5 bases, with 15 bases left between them. Germline V gene sequence: CDR1 SGHRS, CDR2 YFSETQ. CDR3 length: 14 amino acids. CDR3: CASSTLGGATEAFF. CDR3 DNA sequence: TGCGCCAGCAGCACACTTGGTGGGGCTACTGAAGCTTTCTTT.

V and J are TRBV25-1 and TRBJ1-1, with a weak D call TRBD1 (6 bases). Germline CDR1 and CDR2: MGHDK and SYGVNS. V lost 4 bases to trimming and J lost 3 bases, with 15 bases between them. The CDR3 runs to 15 residues. The CDR3 loop reads CASSAGDTGDTEAFF. DNA for the CDR3: TGTGCCAGCAGTGCCGGGGACACCGGGGACACTGAAGCTTTCTTT.

The J gene is TRBJ1-2, the V gene TRBV21-1. TRBV21-1 is classified as a pseudogene. The CDR3 sequence is 12 residues long. For the CDR3, the DNA is TGTGCCAGCAGCGACGATAGGAATGGCTACACCTTC. Translating gives CASSDDRNGYTF.

This rearrangement joins TRBV12-3 or TRBV12-4 to TRBJ1-1, with no clear D. V was pared by 5 bases and J by 5 bases, with 12 bases between. The CDR3 loop spans 13 amino acids. This CDR3 is CASSPRQETEAFF. CDR3 DNA sequence: TGTGCCAGCAGTCCGCGGCAGGAGACTGAAGCTTTCTTT.

As DNA, the CDR3 is TGCGGCGGCGGGGGCCCTGAAGCTTTCTTT. Encoded protein: CGGGGPEAFF. The chain combines TRBV29-1 with TRBJ1-1, with a weak D call TRBD1 (6 bases). Germline loops: CDR1 SQVTM, CDR2 ANQGSEA. The CDR3 has 10 residues.

J is TRBJ2-3 and V is TRBV28; 9 nucleotides align to TRBD1. V was clipped by 5 bases and J by 2 bases; unmatched bases: 8. In germline, CDR1 is MDHEN, CDR2 SYDVKM. The CDR3 runs 16 residues. The CDR3 bases are TGTGCCAGCAGTATAACGAGACAGGGGGTCACAGATACGCAGTATTTT. Encoded protein: CASSITRQGVTDTQYF.

The V and J genes are TRBV5-5 and TRBJ2-6; no definite D call. Germline lookup yields CDR1 SGHKS and CDR2 YYEKEE (reference sequence). Trimming shortened V by 9 bases and J by 0 bases, and 10 bases separated the two germline ends. This CDR3 is built from 14 residues. CDR3: CATRADSGANVLTF. The CDR3 DNA follows: TGTGCCACCCGAGCAGACTCTGGGGCCAACGTCCTGACTTTC.

The chain couples TRBV11-3 to TRBJ2-3; either TRBD1 or TRBD2 may supply D (6 bases each). Trimming shortened V by 4 bases and J by 3 bases, and 14 bases separated the two germline ends. CDR3 length: 15 residues. CDR1 and CDR2 (germline): SGHNT, YENEEA. The CDR3 loop is CASSWGGGTTDTQYF. The CDR3 nucleotides are TGTGCCAGCAGCTGGGGCGGCGGGACAACAGATACGCAGTATTTT.